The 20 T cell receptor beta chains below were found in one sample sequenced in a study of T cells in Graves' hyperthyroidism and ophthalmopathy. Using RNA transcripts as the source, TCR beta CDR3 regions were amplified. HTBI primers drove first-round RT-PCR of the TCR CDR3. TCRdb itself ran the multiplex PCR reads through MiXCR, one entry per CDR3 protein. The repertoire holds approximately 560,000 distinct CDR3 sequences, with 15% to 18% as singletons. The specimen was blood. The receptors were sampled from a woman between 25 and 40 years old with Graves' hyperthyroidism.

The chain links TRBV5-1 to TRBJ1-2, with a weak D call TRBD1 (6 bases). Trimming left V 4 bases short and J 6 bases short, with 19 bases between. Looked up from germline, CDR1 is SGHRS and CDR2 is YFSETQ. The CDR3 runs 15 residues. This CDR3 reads CASSLRQAGGHGYTF. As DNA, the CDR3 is TGCGCCAGCAGCCTTAGACAGGCCGGCGGCCATGGCTACACCTTC.

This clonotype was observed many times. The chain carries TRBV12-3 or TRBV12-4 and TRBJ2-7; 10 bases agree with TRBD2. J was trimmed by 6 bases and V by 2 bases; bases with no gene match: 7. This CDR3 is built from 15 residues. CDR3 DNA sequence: TGTGCCAGCAGTTTAAGCGGGAGGGCCCTCATCGAGCAGTACTTC. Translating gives CASSLSGRALIEQYF.

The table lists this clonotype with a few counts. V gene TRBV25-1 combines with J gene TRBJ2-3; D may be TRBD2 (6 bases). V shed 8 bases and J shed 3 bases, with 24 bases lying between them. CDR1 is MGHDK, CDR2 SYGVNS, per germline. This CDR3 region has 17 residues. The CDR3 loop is CASDKGQGGTSTDTQYF. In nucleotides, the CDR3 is TGTGCCAGCGACAAAGGCCAGGGCGGGACGTCGACAGATACGCAGTATTTT.

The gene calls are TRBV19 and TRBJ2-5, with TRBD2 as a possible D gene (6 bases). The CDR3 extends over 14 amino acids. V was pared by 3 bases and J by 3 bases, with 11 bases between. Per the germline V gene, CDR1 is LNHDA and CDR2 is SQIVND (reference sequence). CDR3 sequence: CASSIFGGKETQYF. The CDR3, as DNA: TGTGCCAGTAGTATTTTTGGCGGGAAAGAGACCCAGTACTTC.

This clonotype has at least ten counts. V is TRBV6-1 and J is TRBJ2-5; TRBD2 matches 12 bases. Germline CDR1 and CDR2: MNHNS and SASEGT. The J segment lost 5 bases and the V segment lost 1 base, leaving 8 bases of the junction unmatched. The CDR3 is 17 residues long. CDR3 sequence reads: CASSEDGLAGGWETQYF. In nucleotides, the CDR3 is TGTGCCAGCAGTGAAGATGGTCTAGCGGGAGGGTGGGAGACCCAGTACTTC.

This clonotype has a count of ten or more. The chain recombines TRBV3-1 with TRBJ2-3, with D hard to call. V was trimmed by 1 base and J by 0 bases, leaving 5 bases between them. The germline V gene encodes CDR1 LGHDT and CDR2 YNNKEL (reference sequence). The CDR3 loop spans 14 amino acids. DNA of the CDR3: TGTGCCAGCAGCCAAGGCCCTAGCACAGATACGCAGTATTTT. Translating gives CASSQGPSTDTQYF.

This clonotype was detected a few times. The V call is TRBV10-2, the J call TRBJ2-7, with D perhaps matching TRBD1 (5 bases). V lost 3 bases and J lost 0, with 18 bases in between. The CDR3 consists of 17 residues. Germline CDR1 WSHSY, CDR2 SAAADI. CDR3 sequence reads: CASSDPRPSGLSYEQYF. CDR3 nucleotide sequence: TGCGCCAGCAGTGACCCTCGTCCGTCAGGGCTCTCCTACGAGCAGTACTTC.

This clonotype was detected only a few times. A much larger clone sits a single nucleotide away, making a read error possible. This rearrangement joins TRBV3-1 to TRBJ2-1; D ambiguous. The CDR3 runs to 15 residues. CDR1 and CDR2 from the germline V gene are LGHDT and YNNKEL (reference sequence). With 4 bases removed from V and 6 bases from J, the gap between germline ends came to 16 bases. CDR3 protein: CASSRDLGEFNEQFF. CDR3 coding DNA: TGTGCCAGCAGCCGAGATTTAGGCGAATTCAATGAGCAGTTCTTC.

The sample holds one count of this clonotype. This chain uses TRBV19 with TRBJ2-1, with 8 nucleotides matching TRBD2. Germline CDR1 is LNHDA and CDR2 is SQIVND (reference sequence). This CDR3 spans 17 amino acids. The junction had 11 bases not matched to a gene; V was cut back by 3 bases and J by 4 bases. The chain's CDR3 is CASSISSAGDFYNEQFF. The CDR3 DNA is TGTGCCAGTAGTATTTCTTCAGCGGGAGATTTTTACAATGAGCAGTTCTTC.

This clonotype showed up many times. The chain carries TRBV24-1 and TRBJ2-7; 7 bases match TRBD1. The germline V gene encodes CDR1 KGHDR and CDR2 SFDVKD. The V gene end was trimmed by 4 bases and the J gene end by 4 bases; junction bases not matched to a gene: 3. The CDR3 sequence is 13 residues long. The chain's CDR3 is CATSEGGGYEQYF. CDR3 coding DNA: TGTGCCACCAGTGAAGGGGGCGGGTACGAGCAGTACTTC.

The CDR3 sequence: CAWSLRLAGVSGELFF. The CDR3 nucleotides read TGTGCCTGGAGCCTACGGCTAGCGGGAGTGTCCGGGGAGCTGTTTTTT. V gene TRBV30 combines with J gene TRBJ2-2; 10 nucleotides agree with TRBD2. Germline-derived CDR1 and CDR2 are GTSNPN and SVGIG (reference sequence). The V and J ends lost 3 bases and 6 bases, in that order; junction bases with no gene match: 10. The CDR3 loop spans 16 amino acids.

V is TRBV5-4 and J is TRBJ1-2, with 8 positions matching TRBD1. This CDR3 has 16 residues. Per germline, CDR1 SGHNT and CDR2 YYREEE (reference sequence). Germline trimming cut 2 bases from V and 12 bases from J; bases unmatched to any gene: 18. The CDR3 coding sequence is TGTGCCAGCAGCTTAGCCGGCGGCAGGGGGCGTATGTCCAACACCTTC. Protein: CASSLAGGRGRMSNTF.

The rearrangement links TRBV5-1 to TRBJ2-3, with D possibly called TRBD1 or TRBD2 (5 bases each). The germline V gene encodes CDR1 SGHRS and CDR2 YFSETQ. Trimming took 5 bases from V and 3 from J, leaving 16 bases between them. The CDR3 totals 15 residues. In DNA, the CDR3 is TGCGCCAGCAGTCTAGACAAGGGGAGAACAGATACGCAGTATTTT. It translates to CASSLDKGRTDTQYF.

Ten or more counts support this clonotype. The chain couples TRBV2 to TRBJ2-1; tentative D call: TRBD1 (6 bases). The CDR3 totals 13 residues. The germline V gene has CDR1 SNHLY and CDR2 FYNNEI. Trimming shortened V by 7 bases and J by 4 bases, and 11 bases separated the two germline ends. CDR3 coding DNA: TGTGCCAGCACCTTGGACAGATACAATGAGCAGTTCTTC. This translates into CASTLDRYNEQFF.

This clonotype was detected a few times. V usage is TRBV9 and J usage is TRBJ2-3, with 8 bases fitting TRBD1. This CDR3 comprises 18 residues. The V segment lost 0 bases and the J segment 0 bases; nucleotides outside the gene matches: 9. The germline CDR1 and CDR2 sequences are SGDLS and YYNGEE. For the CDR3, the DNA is TGTGCCAGCAGCGTAGTGACAGGGGACCTTTCTAGCACAGATACGCAGTATTTT. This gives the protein CASSVVTGDLSSTDTQYF.

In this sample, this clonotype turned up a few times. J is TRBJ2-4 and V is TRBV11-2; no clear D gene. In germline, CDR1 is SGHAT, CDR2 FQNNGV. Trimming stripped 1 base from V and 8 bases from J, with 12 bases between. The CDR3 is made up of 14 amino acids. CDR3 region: CASSLGLLADIQYF. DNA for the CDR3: TGTGCCAGCAGCTTAGGGCTCCTTGCGGACATTCAGTACTTC.

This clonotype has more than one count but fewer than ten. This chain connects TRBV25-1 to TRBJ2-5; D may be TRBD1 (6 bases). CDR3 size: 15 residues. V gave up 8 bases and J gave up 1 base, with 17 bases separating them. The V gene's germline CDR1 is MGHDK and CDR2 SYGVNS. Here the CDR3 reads CASLAGDTFQETQYF. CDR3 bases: TGTGCCAGCCTCGCCGGGGACACCTTCCAAGAGACCCAGTACTTC.

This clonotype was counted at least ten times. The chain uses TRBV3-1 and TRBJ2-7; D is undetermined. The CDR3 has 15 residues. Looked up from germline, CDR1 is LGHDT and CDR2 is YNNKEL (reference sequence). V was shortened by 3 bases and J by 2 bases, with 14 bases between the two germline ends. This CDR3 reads CASSHGRTATYEQYF. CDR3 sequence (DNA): TGTGCCAGCAGCCACGGGCGGACCGCGACCTACGAGCAGTACTTC.

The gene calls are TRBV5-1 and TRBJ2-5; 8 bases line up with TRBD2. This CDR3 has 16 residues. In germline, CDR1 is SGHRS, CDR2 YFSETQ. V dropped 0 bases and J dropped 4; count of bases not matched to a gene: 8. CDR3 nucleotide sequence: TGCGCCAGCAGCTTGGAGAGCGGGAGTTTCAGAGAGACCCAGTACTTC. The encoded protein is CASSLESGSFRETQYF. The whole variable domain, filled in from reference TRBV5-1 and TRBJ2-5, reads KAGVTQTPRYLIKTRGQQVTLSCSPISGHRSVSWYQQTPGQGLQFLFEYFSETQRNKGNFPGRFSGRQFSNSRSEMNVSTLELGDSALYLCASSLESGSFRETQYFGPGTRLLVL.

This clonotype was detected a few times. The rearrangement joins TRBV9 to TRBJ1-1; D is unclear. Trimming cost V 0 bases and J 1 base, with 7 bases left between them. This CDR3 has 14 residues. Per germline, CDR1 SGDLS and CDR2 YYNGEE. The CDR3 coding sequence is TGTGCCAGCAGCGTAGATTGGCAGAACACTGAAGCTTTCTTT. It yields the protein CASSVDWQNTEAFF.